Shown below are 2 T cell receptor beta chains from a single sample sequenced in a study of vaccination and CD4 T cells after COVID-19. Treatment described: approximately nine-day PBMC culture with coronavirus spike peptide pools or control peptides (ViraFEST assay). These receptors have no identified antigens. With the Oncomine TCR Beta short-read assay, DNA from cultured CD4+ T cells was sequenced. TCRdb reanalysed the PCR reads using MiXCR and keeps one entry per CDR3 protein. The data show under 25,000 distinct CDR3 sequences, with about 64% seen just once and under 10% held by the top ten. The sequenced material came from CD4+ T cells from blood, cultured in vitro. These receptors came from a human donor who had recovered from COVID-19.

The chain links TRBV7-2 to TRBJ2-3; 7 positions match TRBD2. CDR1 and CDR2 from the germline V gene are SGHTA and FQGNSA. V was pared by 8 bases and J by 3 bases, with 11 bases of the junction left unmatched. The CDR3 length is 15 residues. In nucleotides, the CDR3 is TGTGCCAGCGGCAAGACTAGCCCCCTGACAGATACGCAGTATTTT. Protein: CASGKTSPLTDTQYF. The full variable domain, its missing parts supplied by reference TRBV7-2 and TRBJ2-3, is GAGVSQSPSNKVTEKGKDVELRCDPISGHTALYWYRQSLGQGLEFLIYFQGNSAPDKSGLPSDRFSAERTGGSVSTLTIQRTQQEDSAVYLCASGKTSPLTDTQYFGPGTRLTVL.

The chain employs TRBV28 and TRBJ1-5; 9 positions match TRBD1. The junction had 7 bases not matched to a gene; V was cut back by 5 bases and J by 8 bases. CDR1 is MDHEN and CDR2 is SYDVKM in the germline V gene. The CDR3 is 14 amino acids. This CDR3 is CASSAGTGKKPQHF. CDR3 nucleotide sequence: TGTGCCAGCAGTGCCGGGACAGGGAAAAAGCCCCAGCATTTT.